The rows below give T cell receptor beta chains drawn from one sample of a study of PD-L1 blockade in urothelial cancer. Produced via immunoSEQ multiplex PCR; TCRdb's table is partial and in-frame only. The sample holds over 45,000 clones; 85% to 90% are singletons and the top ten take approximately 23%. The starting material was PBMCs, obtained around atezolizumab (anti-PD-L1) treatment. These receptors were obtained from a man aged 55 to 70 with urothelial cancer. Each CDR3 is given with its conserved first and last residue. D genes are given only for firm matches. Clone size is given for some rows only: seen once, a few or many times, or a class if the clone is expanded.

DNA	CDR3	size	D	V	J
TGTGCCAGCAGTGACCCCGGGACTAGTCAACATACGCAGTATTTT	CASSDPGTSQHTQYF	NA	TRBD2	TRBV6-4	TRBJ2-3
TGTGCCAGCAGTTACCCCCGGGACAGGGGTCAGACCCAGTACTTC	CASSYPRDRGQTQYF	NA	TRBD1	TRBV6-6	TRBJ2-5
TGTGCCAGCAGCTTGAATGCAGGGGGCACGAATCAGCCCCAGCATTTT	CASSLNAGGTNQPQHF	NA	TRBD1	TRBV5-4	TRBJ1-5
TGTGCCAGCAGCTTAGCGCAGGGGAGCTCTGGGGCCAACGTCCTGACTTTC	CASSLAQGSSGANVLTF	once	NA	TRBV7-9	TRBJ2-6
TGTGCCGCGAAAGCTCGGAGCTCCTACAATGAGCAGTTCTTC	CAAKARSSYNEQFF	NA	NA	TRBV15	TRBJ2-1
TGTGCCAGTAGTATAGGCGGGAGAAGCACAGATACGCAGTATTTT	CASSIGGRSTDTQYF	NA	TRBD2	TRBV19	TRBJ2-3
TGTGCCAGCAGTGGGAGGGACAGGGGTGGTGAAAAACTGTTTTTT	CASSGRDRGGEKLFF	NA	TRBD1	TRBV6-1	TRBJ1-4
TGTGCCAGTAGCGACAGGGATTCCAGTCAGCCCCAGCATTTT	CASSDRDSSQPQHF	NA	TRBD1	TRBV19	TRBJ1-5
TGTGCCAGCAGTCCCCGGACAGGGTTTGACAATGAGCAGTTCTTC	CASSPRTGFDNEQFF	NA	TRBD1	TRBV27	TRBJ2-1
TGTGCCAGCAGTGATACCTACGAGCAGTACTTC	CASSDTYEQYF	NA	NA	TRBV2	TRBJ2-7
TGTGCCAGCACCGCGGCCAGGGGGACTCCCGCTGAAAAACTGTTTTTT	CASTAARGTPAEKLFF	NA	TRBD1	TRBV5-5	TRBJ1-4
TGTGCCATCAGTGAGTTTGGGCCGGCAACTAATGAAAAACTGTTTTTT	CAISEFGPATNEKLFF	NA	NA	TRBV10-3	TRBJ1-4
TGTGCCAGCAGTTACTCGTGGGGCGAGGCCATATATTTT	CASSYSWGEAIYF	NA	NA	TRBV6-5	TRBJ1-3
TGTGCCAGTAGTATAGATGACAGCCCCGCCCCGAACACTGAAGCTTTCTTT	CASSIDDSPAPNTEAFF	NA	NA	TRBV19	TRBJ1-1
TGTGCCAGCCTGGACAGGTCGGTGGGGAACTATGGCTACACCTTC	CASLDRSVGNYGYTF	NA	TRBD1	TRBV19	TRBJ1-2
TGTGCCAGCAGCCTGACTAGCGGGACTTGGTCAGATACGCAGTATTTT	CASSLTSGTWSDTQYF	once	TRBD2	TRBV7-2	TRBJ2-3
TGTGCCAGTAGTCCCCGGACTAGCGACAGCTCCTACGAGCAGTACTTC	CASSPRTSDSSYEQYF	few	TRBD2	TRBV19	TRBJ2-7
TGTGCCAGCAGTCGACAGGGTTTGGGCAATCAGCCCCAGCATTTT	CASSRQGLGNQPQHF	NA	TRBD1	TRBV27	TRBJ1-5
TGTGCCAGCAGCGGCACCGGGAGAAGGAATATGAACACTGAAGCTTTCTTT	CASSGTGRRNMNTEAFF	once	NA	TRBV9	TRBJ1-1
TGTGCCAGCCGAAACTCCGGGGGAAGAACTGAAGCTTTCTTT	CASRNSGGRTEAFF	NA	NA	TRBV19	TRBJ1-1
TGCGCCAGCAGCGGAAGGACAGGGCCTAATGAAAAACTGTTTTTT	CASSGRTGPNEKLFF	NA	TRBD1	TRBV5-1	TRBJ1-4
TGTGCCAGTCGAATTAGCTCTGGGGCCAACGTCCTGACTTTC	CASRISSGANVLTF	NA	NA	TRBV28	TRBJ2-6
TGCGCCAGCAGCCCTGGGACAGCTCCCTCTGGAAACACCATATATTTT	CASSPGTAPSGNTIYF	NA	TRBD1	TRBV5-1	TRBJ1-3
TGCGCCAGCAGCTCCCCGGGACAGGGAGGGAACACTGAAGCTTTCTTT	CASSSPGQGGNTEAFF	NA	TRBD1	TRBV5-1	TRBJ1-1
TGTGCCAGCAGCCCATTTAACACCGGGGAGCTGTTTTTT	CASSPFNTGELFF	few	NA	TRBV9	TRBJ2-2
TGTGCCAGCAGTGAATATACAAATCAAGAGACCCAGTACTTC	CASSEYTNQETQYF	once	NA	TRBV2	TRBJ2-5
TGTGCCAGCAGTGAATCTCCAGGGGGCATGAGCAATCAGCCCCAGCATTTT	CASSESPGGMSNQPQHF	NA	TRBD1	TRBV2	TRBJ1-5
TGTGCCAGCAGCTTAGGGCACGGGGAGGGCACTGAAGCTTTCTTT	CASSLGHGEGTEAFF	NA	NA	TRBV11-3	TRBJ1-1
TGTGCCAGCAGCTCTCGGGCGGGGGGGCTCACAGATACGCAGTATTTT	CASSSRAGGLTDTQYF	NA	TRBD2	TRBV11-3	TRBJ2-3
TGTGCCAGCAGCTTAAGTGGGACTAGCGGGGGGGACAATGAGCAGTTCTTC	CASSLSGTSGGDNEQFF	NA	TRBD2	TRBV7-8	TRBJ2-1
TGCGCCAGCAGCTTGGCCGGCAGGGGGAACGAGCAGTACTTC	CASSLAGRGNEQYF	NA	TRBD1	TRBV5-1	TRBJ2-7
TGTGCCAGCTCGGACACAAGGAACGGTGCCACTGAAGCTTTCTTT	CASSDTRNGATEAFF	NA	NA	TRBV18	TRBJ1-1
TGTGCCAGCAGCGGACTAGCAGGCACCGGGGAGCTGTTTTTT	CASSGLAGTGELFF	once	TRBD2	TRBV6-1	TRBJ2-2
TGTGCCAGCAGCTTGGGGGTCACTAGCCGCAATCAGCCCCAGCATTTT	CASSLGVTSRNQPQHF	NA	NA	TRBV7-2	TRBJ1-5
TGTGCCAGCAGCGTAGGGGCGGGGTCGAACAATGAGCAGTTCTTC	CASSVGAGSNNEQFF	NA	NA	TRBV9	TRBJ2-1
TGTGCCAGCAGTGAAGCGCGGGGGGGAGCTAACTATGGCTACACCTTC	CASSEARGGANYGYTF	NA	NA	TRBV2	TRBJ1-2
TGTGCCAGCAGTTTGCGCGGGGGCGTCCCTAATGAGCAGTTCTTC	CASSLRGGVPNEQFF	NA	NA	TRBV6-5	TRBJ2-1
TGTGCCAGCAGGGGGGATGCGGGGGGGCGGGGGAAAGAGCAGTTCTTC	CASRGDAGGRGKEQFF	NA	TRBD2	TRBV27	TRBJ2-1
TGTGCCAGTAAGGAGGATGCGGGGGCTTTCTTT	CASKEDAGAFF	NA	NA	TRBV19	TRBJ1-1
TGTGCCAGTAGGTCCCCCGGGACAGCTAATGAAAAACTGTTTTTT	CASRSPGTANEKLFF	NA	TRBD1	TRBV19	TRBJ1-4
TGTGCCAGCAGCTCCAGACAGCGAACTGCTGGAAACACCATATATTTT	CASSSRQRTAGNTIYF	once	NA	TRBV7-2	TRBJ1-3
TGTGCCAGCAGCTCAAGGGGGACCGGGGAGCTGTTTTTT	CASSSRGTGELFF	NA	NA	TRBV11-3	TRBJ2-2
TGCGCCAGCAGCCCCGGGGAGACCCAGTACTTC	CASSPGETQYF	NA	NA	TRBV5-1	TRBJ2-5
TGTGCCAGCAGTTCCTGGACAGGGGGTCTTCACGAGCAGTACTTC	CASSSWTGGLHEQYF	once	TRBD1	TRBV27	TRBJ2-7
TGTGCCAGCAGTTTAGGGGGACATCTAGCCAAAAACATTCAGTACTTC	CASSLGGHLAKNIQYF	NA	NA	TRBV28	TRBJ2-4
TGCGCCAGCAGCCAAGAACCGCTATCGGGCACTGAAGCTTTCTTT	CASSQEPLSGTEAFF	NA	NA	TRBV4-1	TRBJ1-1